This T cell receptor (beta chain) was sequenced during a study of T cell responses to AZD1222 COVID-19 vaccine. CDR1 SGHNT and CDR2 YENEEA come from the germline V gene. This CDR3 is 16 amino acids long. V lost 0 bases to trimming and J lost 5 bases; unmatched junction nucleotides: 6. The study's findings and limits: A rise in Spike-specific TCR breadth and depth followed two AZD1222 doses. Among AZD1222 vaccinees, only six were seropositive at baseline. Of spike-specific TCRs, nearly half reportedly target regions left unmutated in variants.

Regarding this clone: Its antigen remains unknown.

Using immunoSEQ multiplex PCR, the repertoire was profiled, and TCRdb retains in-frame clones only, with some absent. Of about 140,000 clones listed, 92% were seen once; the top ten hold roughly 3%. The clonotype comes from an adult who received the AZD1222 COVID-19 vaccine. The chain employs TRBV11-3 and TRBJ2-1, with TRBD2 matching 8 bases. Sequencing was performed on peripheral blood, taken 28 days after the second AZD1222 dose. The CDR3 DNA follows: TGTGCCAGCAGCTTAGACGGCGGGAGGCTCGACAATGAGCAGTTCTTC. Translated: CASSLDGGRLDNEQFF.